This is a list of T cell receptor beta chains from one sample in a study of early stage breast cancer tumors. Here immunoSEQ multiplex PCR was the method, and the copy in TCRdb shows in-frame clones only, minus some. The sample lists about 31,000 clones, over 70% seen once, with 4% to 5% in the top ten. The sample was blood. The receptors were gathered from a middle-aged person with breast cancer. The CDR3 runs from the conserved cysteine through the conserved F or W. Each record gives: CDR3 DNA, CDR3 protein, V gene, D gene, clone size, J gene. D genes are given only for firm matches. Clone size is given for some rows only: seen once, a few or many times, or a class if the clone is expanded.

CDR3 DNA: TGTGCCAGTAGTCGGGACAGGCGAAATGAAAAACTGTTTTTT; CDR3 protein: CASSRDRRNEKLFF; V gene: TRBV19; D gene: TRBD1; clone size: .; J gene: TRBJ1-4
CDR3 DNA: TGTGCCAGCAGTTTCGGTCAGACTTCTGGGGCCAACGTCCTGACTTTC; CDR3 protein: CASSFGQTSGANVLTF; V gene: TRBV6-5; D gene: .; clone size: .; J gene: TRBJ2-6
CDR3 DNA: TGTGCCAGCAGTTCGTTAGGACAGACTTTCAATCAGCCCCAGCATTTT; CDR3 protein: CASSSLGQTFNQPQHF; V gene: TRBV28; D gene: .; clone size: .; J gene: TRBJ1-5
CDR3 DNA: TGTGCCAGCAGTTATGACAGGGCTGAAAAACTGTTTTTT; CDR3 protein: CASSYDRAEKLFF; V gene: TRBV6-5; D gene: TRBD1; clone size: .; J gene: TRBJ1-4
CDR3 DNA: TGTGCCTGGAGTGTCGCGGGGAGAGACGCTGCTGAAGCTTTCTTT; CDR3 protein: CAWSVAGRDAAEAFF; V gene: TRBV30; D gene: .; clone size: .; J gene: TRBJ1-1
CDR3 DNA: TGTGCCAGCAGCTTCGGGTCTAGCGGGGGCACAGATACGCAGTATTTT; CDR3 protein: CASSFGSSGGTDTQYF; V gene: TRBV7-2; D gene: TRBD2; clone size: .; J gene: TRBJ2-3
CDR3 DNA: TGTGCCAGCAGCTCGGGGACAGGGAACTATGGCTACACCTTC; CDR3 protein: CASSSGTGNYGYTF; V gene: TRBV5-8; D gene: TRBD1; clone size: .; J gene: TRBJ1-2
CDR3 DNA: TGCGCCAGCAGCTTCGCGGGAGGAGTTTACAATGAGCAGTTCTTC; CDR3 protein: CASSFAGGVYNEQFF; V gene: TRBV5-1; D gene: TRBD2; clone size: .; J gene: TRBJ2-1
CDR3 DNA: TGTGCCAGCAGCTTAGCGGGGGGGGAGTGGACGAACATTCAGTACTTC; CDR3 protein: CASSLAGGEWTNIQYF; V gene: TRBV7-2; D gene: TRBD2; clone size: few; J gene: TRBJ2-4
CDR3 DNA: TGTGCCAGCGCAGGGCTCTCTGGGGCCAACGTCCTGACTTTC; CDR3 protein: CASAGLSGANVLTF; V gene: TRBV5-5; D gene: .; clone size: few; J gene: TRBJ2-6
CDR3 DNA: TGCGCCAGCAGCGTTGGACATGGGATTAACTATGGCTACACCTTC; CDR3 protein: CASSVGHGINYGYTF; V gene: TRBV5-1; D gene: .; clone size: few; J gene: TRBJ1-2
CDR3 DNA: TGTGCCAGCAGCCCCATTGGGATAGCGGGAGGGGGGGACACAGATACGCAGTATTTT; CDR3 protein: CASSPIGIAGGGDTDTQYF; V gene: TRBV7-2; D gene: TRBD2; clone size: .; J gene: TRBJ2-3
CDR3 DNA: TGTGCCTGGAGCCAAGGACACAATAGCAATCAGCCCCAGCATTTT; CDR3 protein: CAWSQGHNSNQPQHF; V gene: TRBV30; D gene: .; clone size: medium-sized; J gene: TRBJ1-5
CDR3 DNA: TGTGCCAGCAGGGTACAGGGGGCTCTCTACAATGAGCAGTTCTTC; CDR3 protein: CASRVQGALYNEQFF; V gene: TRBV2; D gene: TRBD1; clone size: .; J gene: TRBJ2-1
CDR3 DNA: TGTGCCAGCAGCCCCAGTAGCAATCAGCCCCAGCATTTT; CDR3 protein: CASSPSSNQPQHF; V gene: TRBV6-6; D gene: .; clone size: .; J gene: TRBJ1-5
CDR3 DNA: TGCGCCAGCAGCTTCCAGGGTAGCGGGAGTGGAGAGACCCAGTACTTC; CDR3 protein: CASSFQGSGSGETQYF; V gene: TRBV5-1; D gene: TRBD2; clone size: few; J gene: TRBJ2-5
CDR3 DNA: TGTGCCAGCTCAGTTACCGGGACAGGAGAACATACTGAAGCTTTCTTT; CDR3 protein: CASSVTGTGEHTEAFF; V gene: TRBV18; D gene: TRBD1; clone size: .; J gene: TRBJ1-1
CDR3 DNA: TGTGCCAGCTCAAACCAGCGGAGCGGGATGTGGAATGAGCAGTTCTTC; CDR3 protein: CASSNQRSGMWNEQFF; V gene: TRBV18; D gene: TRBD2; clone size: .; J gene: TRBJ2-1
CDR3 DNA: TGCGCCAGCAGCTTGGAGGGCGGCTCTGGGGCCAACGTCCTGACTTTC; CDR3 protein: CASSLEGGSGANVLTF; V gene: TRBV5-1; D gene: .; clone size: .; J gene: TRBJ2-6
CDR3 DNA: TGTGCCAGTAGTGAGACGAGCGGGAGTTCCCATGAGCAGTTCTTC; CDR3 protein: CASSETSGSSHEQFF; V gene: TRBV19; D gene: TRBD2; clone size: .; J gene: TRBJ2-1
CDR3 DNA: TGTGCCAGCAGCTTAATTGGAGGGCCTCAGTTCTTC; CDR3 protein: CASSLIGGPQFF; V gene: TRBV7-3; D gene: .; clone size: .; J gene: TRBJ2-1
CDR3 DNA: TGTGCCAGCAGCTTAGCTAGCGGGCGCACAGATACGCAGTATTTT; CDR3 protein: CASSLASGRTDTQYF; V gene: TRBV7-9; D gene: TRBD2; clone size: .; J gene: TRBJ2-3
CDR3 DNA: TGTGCCTGGACCTTACAGGGGGCAGGTGAGCAGTTCTTC; CDR3 protein: CAWTLQGAGEQFF; V gene: TRBV30; D gene: TRBD1; clone size: few; J gene: TRBJ2-1
CDR3 DNA: TGTGCCACCAGCAGAACAAAGGGAGATACGCAGTATTTT; CDR3 protein: CATSRTKGDTQYF; V gene: TRBV15; D gene: .; clone size: .; J gene: TRBJ2-3
CDR3 DNA: TGCGCCAGCAGTGAGGGGGGACACGCTAACTATGGCTACACCTTC; CDR3 protein: CASSEGGHANYGYTF; V gene: TRBV10-2; D gene: .; clone size: once; J gene: TRBJ1-2